This entry lists 2 T cell receptor beta chains sequenced from one sample in a study of T-cell reconstitution after alpha-beta-depleted transplantation in children. Unique molecular identifiers were incorporated into the prepared TCRbeta library. MiXCR was run by TCRdb on the PCR reads, yielding one entry per CDR3 protein. The data hold approximately 490,000 distinct CDR3 sequences, with around 12% observed a single time. Specimen: PBMCs from the stem cell graft donor, collected from the stem cell graft. The receptors come from a human donor who donated a stem cell graft to a child with combined immunodeficiency.

Concerning this clonotype itself: This may come from a read error, since a much larger clone is one base off. The chain joins TRBV7-2 to TRBJ2-7; tentatively, D is TRBD2 (6 bases). This CDR3 is 15 amino acids long. Germline lookup yields CDR1 SGHTA and CDR2 FQGNSA. CDR3 sequence reads: CASGLAPGLYYEQYF. CDR3 sequence (DNA): TGTGCCAGCGGCTTAGCCCCGGGACTCTACTACGAGCAGTACTTC.

This clonotype was counted a few times. The chain combines TRBV20-1 with TRBJ2-3, with D perhaps matching TRBD2 (5 bases). Trimming removed 0 bases from V and 0 bases from J, with 13 bases in between. The CDR3 sequence is 16 residues long. Per the germline V gene, CDR1 is DFQATT and CDR2 is SNEGSKA (reference sequence). CDR3 residues: CSARDRGLPSTDTQYF. The CDR3 DNA follows: TGCAGTGCTAGAGATCGCGGACTCCCGAGCACAGATACGCAGTATTTT.